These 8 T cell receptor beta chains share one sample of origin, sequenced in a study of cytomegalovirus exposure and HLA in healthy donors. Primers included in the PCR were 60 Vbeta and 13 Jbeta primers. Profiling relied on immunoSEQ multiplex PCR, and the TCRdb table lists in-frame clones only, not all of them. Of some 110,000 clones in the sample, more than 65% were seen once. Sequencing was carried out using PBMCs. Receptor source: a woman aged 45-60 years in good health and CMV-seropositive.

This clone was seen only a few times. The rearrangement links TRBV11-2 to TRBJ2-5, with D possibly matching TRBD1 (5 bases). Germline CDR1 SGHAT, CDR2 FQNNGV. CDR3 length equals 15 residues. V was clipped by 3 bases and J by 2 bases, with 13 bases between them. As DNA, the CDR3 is TGTGCCAGCAGCTTTTATGACGACAGACAAGAGACCCAGTACTTC. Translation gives CASSFYDDRQETQYF.

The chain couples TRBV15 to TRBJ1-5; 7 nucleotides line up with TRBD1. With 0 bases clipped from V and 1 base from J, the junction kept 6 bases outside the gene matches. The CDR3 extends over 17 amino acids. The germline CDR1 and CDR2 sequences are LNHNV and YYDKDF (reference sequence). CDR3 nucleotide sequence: TGTGCCACCAGCAGAGATTTGGCCAGGGGGAGCAATCAGCCCCAGCATTTT. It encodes CATSRDLARGSNQPQHF.

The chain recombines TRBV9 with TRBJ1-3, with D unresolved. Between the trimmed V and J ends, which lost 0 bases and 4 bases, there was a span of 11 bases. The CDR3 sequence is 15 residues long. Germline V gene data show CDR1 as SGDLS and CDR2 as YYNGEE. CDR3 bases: TGTGCCAGCAGCGTAGGGAAAGCGCGGGGAAACACCATATATTTT. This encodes CASSVGKARGNTIYF.

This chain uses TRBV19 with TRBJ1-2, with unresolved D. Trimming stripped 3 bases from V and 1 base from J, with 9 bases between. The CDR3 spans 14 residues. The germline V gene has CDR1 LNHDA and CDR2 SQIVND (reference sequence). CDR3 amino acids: CASSILGLNYGYTF. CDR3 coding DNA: TGTGCCAGTAGTATCTTGGGCCTTAACTATGGCTACACCTTC.

The DNA for the CDR3 is TGTGCCAGCTCACACAGTCAGGGGATCGGGAAAGCTTTCTTT. Its protein is CASSHSQGIGKAFF. The J gene is TRBJ1-1, the V gene TRBV18; tentatively, D is TRBD1 (6 bases). The CDR3 runs 14 residues. CDR1 and CDR2 from the germline V gene are KGHSH and LQKENI. The V and J ends lost 4 bases and 9 bases respectively, with 18 bases between them.

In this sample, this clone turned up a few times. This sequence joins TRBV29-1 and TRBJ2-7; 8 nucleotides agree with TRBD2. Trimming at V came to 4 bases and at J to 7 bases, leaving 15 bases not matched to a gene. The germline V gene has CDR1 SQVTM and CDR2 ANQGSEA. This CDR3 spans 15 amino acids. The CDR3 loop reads CSVVRGGRPWGEQYF. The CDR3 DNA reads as TGCAGCGTTGTTCGGGGGGGCAGGCCATGGGGGGAGCAGTACTTC.

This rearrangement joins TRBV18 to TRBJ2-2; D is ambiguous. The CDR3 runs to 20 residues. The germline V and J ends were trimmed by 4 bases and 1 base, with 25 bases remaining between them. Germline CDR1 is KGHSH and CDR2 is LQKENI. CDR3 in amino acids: CASSLLPTRRRTGNTGELFF. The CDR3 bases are TGTGCCAGCTCACTCCTTCCTACCCGTCGACGAACGGGGAACACCGGGGAGCTGTTTTTT.

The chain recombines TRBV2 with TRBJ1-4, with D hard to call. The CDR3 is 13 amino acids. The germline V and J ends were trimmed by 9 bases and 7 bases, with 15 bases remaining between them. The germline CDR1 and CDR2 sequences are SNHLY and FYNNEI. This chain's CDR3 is CASLASGVEKLFF. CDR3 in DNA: TGTGCCAGTCTCGCCTCCGGGGTTGAAAAACTGTTTTTT.